This T cell receptor beta chain was identified during a study of blood T cell repertoires in COVID-19. Study at large: Acute and convalescent COVID-19 samples came from the United States, Italy and Spain. T cells, B-cell-depleted T cells, or PBMCs supplied cDNA or gDNA.

The Seattle site enrolled patients during active infection and followed them longitudinally. CDR1 is MDHEN and CDR2 is SYDVKM in the germline V gene. This CDR3 is 15 amino acids long. Trimming removed 5 bases from V and 5 bases from J; junction bases left unmatched: 6. In the authors' workflow: Cell counts per sample came from amplifying reference gene primers. This table comes from immunoSEQ multiplex PCR, and its TCRdb copy is limited to in-frame clones, with some not included. The V and J calls and clone size come from that table; D and trimming were worked out from the DNA. The sample yields roughly 150,000 clones, roughly 80% seen once.

The source material was peripheral blood. V is TRBV28 and J is TRBJ1-4, with 9 positions matching TRBD1. The source is an elderly woman with COVID-19, enrolled during active disease. The CDR3 loop reads CASSDRDRVNEKLFF. As DNA, the CDR3 is TGTGCCAGCAGTGACCGGGACAGGGTAAATGAAAAACTGTTTTTT.